This T cell receptor beta chain appears in the sequencing data of a study of T cell responses to AZD1222 COVID-19 vaccine. Sequenced by immunoSEQ multiplex PCR; TCRdb stores in-frame clones only, minus some. This sample has 150,000 to 200,000 clones; roughly nine tenths occur once, and the top ten carry 1.5% to 2%. The CDR3 spans 14 residues. Germline V gene sequence: CDR1 SGHDT, CDR2 YYEEEE. The ends were cut back, 0 bases at V and 6 bases at J, with 13 bases in the middle. The sample here was peripheral blood, taken on day 0 of AZD1222 vaccination. The V and J genes are TRBV5-6 and TRBJ2-7, with D possibly being TRBD2 (5 bases). This clonotype originated in an adult in good health. The CDR3 protein is CASSLVGRTREQYF. The CDR3 nucleotides are TGTGCCAGCAGCTTGGTGGGCAGGACTCGCGAGCAGTACTTC.